A selection of T cell receptor beta chains follows, all from one sample in a study of T cell responses to AZD1222 COVID-19 vaccine. Some clones are missing from TCRdb's copy, which holds only in-frame ones; the method was immunoSEQ multiplex PCR. The profile shows 75,000 to 90,000 clones, more than 75% of them singletons. The sample in question was peripheral blood, obtained on day 0 of AZD1222 vaccination. These receptors originate from an adult in good health. The CDR3 runs from the conserved cysteine through the conserved F or W. Each record gives: D gene, J gene, V gene, CDR3 protein, CDR3 DNA. D genes are given only for firm matches.

TRBD1	TRBJ1-5	TRBV2	CASSVGRGNNQPQHF	TGTGCCAGCAGTGTTGGCAGGGGGAACAATCAGCCCCAGCATTTT
-	TRBJ1-5	TRBV5-6	CASSLGGYSNQPQHF	TGTGCCAGCAGCTTGGGCGGATATAGCAATCAGCCCCAGCATTTT
TRBD1	TRBJ2-7	TRBV2	CASKWLGTGAYEQYF	TGTGCCAGCAAGTGGTTGGGGACAGGGGCCTACGAGCAGTACTTC
TRBD2	TRBJ2-1	TRBV2	CASTGGKSYNEQFF	TGTGCCAGCACGGGGGGGAAATCCTACAATGAGCAGTTCTTC
TRBD1	TRBJ1-5	TRBV7-9	CASSLATGTGGNQPQHF	TGTGCCAGCAGCTTAGCGACAGGGACAGGGGGCAATCAGCCCCAGCATTTT
-	TRBJ1-3	TRBV7-2	CATARSSSGNTIYF	TGTGCCACGGCCCGCTCGAGCTCTGGAAACACCATATATTTT
TRBD1	TRBJ1-3	TRBV19	CASKGDSLGNTIYF	TGTGCCAGTAAGGGGGACAGCCTTGGAAACACCATATATTTT
-	TRBJ1-5	TRBV7-9	CASSLGAGAFNQPQHF	TGTGCCAGCAGCTTGGGAGCAGGGGCGTTTAATCAGCCCCAGCATTTT
-	TRBJ2-5	TRBV5-1	CASSLERQVQETQYF	TGCGCCAGCAGCTTGGAACGACAGGTCCAAGAGACCCAGTACTTC
-	TRBJ1-2	TRBV28	CASSSTTNYGYTF	TGTGCCAGCAGTTCGACAACAAACTATGGCTACACCTTC
-	TRBJ2-4	TRBV28	CASSPAIPVAKNIQYF	TGTGCCAGCAGTCCAGCCATCCCAGTAGCCAAAAACATTCAGTACTTC
-	TRBJ2-7	TRBV20-1	CSARGYEQYF	TGCAGTGCTAGAGGCTACGAGCAGTACTTC
-	TRBJ2-3	TRBV7-2	CASSLVVRATDTQYF	TGTGCCAGCAGCTTAGTAGTGAGGGCCACGGATACGCAGTATTTT